Listed below are T cell receptor beta chains from one sample, sequenced in a study of T-cell reconstitution after alpha-beta-depleted transplantation in children. TCRdb reprocessed the PCR reads via MiXCR and lists one record per CDR3 protein. The sample lists 200,000 to 250,000 distinct CDR3 sequences; 8.4% were seen once. This sample comprised PBMCs, mostly from graft donor cells, obtained 360 days after TCRalphabeta/CD19-depleted stem cell transplant. Every receptor here comes from a male patient aged 2-15 years who had a stem cell transplant for acute myeloid leukemia, so the T cells may come from the graft donor. Both conserved end residues are part of each CDR3. A D gene is named only where the DNA matches it firmly. Rows give clone size only sometimes, using once, few, many, or a class for an expanded clone.

j_call clone_size d_call v_call cdr3_nt cdr3_aa
TRBJ1-4 few - TRBV12-3/TRBV12-4 TGTGCCAGCAGTTTGAGGGGGGCAATCAATGAAAAACTGTTTTTT CASSLRGAINEKLFF
TRBJ2-6 - - TRBV20-1 TGCAGTGCTAGAGGGGGCGCTGGGGCCAACGTCCTGACTTTC CSARGGAGANVLTF
TRBJ2-1 few TRBD2 TRBV7-9 TGTGCCAGTCGAGCGGGAGGACTGACCTACAATGAGCAGTTCTTC CASRAGGLTYNEQFF
TRBJ2-2 - - TRBV5-4 TGTGCCAGGGGACCGGGTAGGGCCGGGGAGCTGTTTTTT CARGPGRAGELFF
TRBJ2-5 many - TRBV12-3/TRBV12-4 TGTGCCAGCAGTTCTGGACTTGCGCCAGGAGCGGAGACCCAGTACTTC CASSSGLAPGAETQYF
TRBJ2-1 many - TRBV12-3/TRBV12-4 TGTGCCAGCAGTTTGTTTGGGGCGGATACAGGCAATGAGCAGTTCTTC CASSLFGADTGNEQFF
TRBJ2-4 many - TRBV7-9 TGTGCCAGCAGCTTAGTCAGGCAGTCCAAAAACATTCAGTACTTC CASSLVRQSKNIQYF
TRBJ2-7 few TRBD2 TRBV18 TGTGCCAGCTCACCATGGGGGACAGGGACTAGCGGGGACCCTTACGAGCAGTACTTC CASSPWGTGTSGDPYEQYF
TRBJ2-2 few - TRBV10-3 TGTGCCATCAGCGCAGGCCCCTCTACCGGGGAGCTGTTTTTT CAISAGPSTGELFF
TRBJ2-2 many - TRBV7-3 TGTGCCAGCAGCTTAGTGGCCAGTAACACCGGGGAGCTGTTTTTT CASSLVASNTGELFF
TRBJ2-1 few - TRBV4-1 TGCGCCAGCAGCCAAGATAAGGATTACCCAAGCTCCTACAATGAGCAGTTCTTC CASSQDKDYPSSYNEQFF
TRBJ2-2 - - TRBV6-2/TRBV6-3 TGTGCCAGCAGTTACGGCGACACCGGGGAGCTGTTTTTT CASSYGDTGELFF
TRBJ2-1 - - TRBV29-1 TGCAGCGCGTTCGGGTCCTCCGCCTACAATGAGCAGTTCTTC CSAFGSSAYNEQFF
TRBJ2-3 many - TRBV9 TGTGCCAGCAGCGCGGTGCGGACAGATACGCAGTATTTT CASSAVRTDTQYF
TRBJ2-3 many TRBD2 TRBV29-1 TGCAGCGCAGCGGGAGGGCCCACAGATACGCAGTATTTT CSAAGGPTDTQYF
TRBJ1-5 - TRBD1 TRBV7-9 TGTGCCAGCAGCGCAGGACAGGGGAATGAGCATTTT CASSAGQGNEHF
TRBJ2-3 - - TRBV7-9 TGTGCCAGCAGCCCTCGGGGGAGGTCAAGCACAGATACGCAGTATTTT CASSPRGRSSTDTQYF
TRBJ1-2 - - TRBV12-3/TRBV12-4 TGTGCCAGCAGTTTAGGGGCAACAGGCTCCTATGGCTACACCTTC CASSLGATGSYGYTF
TRBJ2-2 - TRBD1 TRBV12-3/TRBV12-4 TGTGCCAGCAGTTTAGCGCGTGCAGGGGGCCCCAGCGGGGAGCTGTTTTTT CASSLARAGGPSGELFF
TRBJ1-5 many - TRBV20-1 TGCAGTGCTAGCGGACAGAATCAGCCCCAGCATTTT CSASGQNQPQHF
TRBJ2-2 - TRBD2 TRBV3-1 TGTGCCAGCAGCCTAGCGGGGGGTACCACCGGGGAGCTGTTTTTT CASSLAGGTTGELFF
TRBJ2-1 many - TRBV12-3/TRBV12-4 TGTGCCAGCAGTTCCAACAATGAGCAGTTCTTC CASSSNNEQFF
TRBJ1-1 many - TRBV4-1 TGCGCCAGCAGCCTACCTGTGGGGAAGAACACTGAAGCTTTCTTT CASSLPVGKNTEAFF
TRBJ1-2 few - TRBV3-1 TGTGCCAGCAGCCAGGATAACTATGGCTACACCTTC CASSQDNYGYTF
TRBJ2-1 - TRBD2 TRBV12-3/TRBV12-4 TGTGCCAGCAGTTTTAGGATTGTCGTGCTAGCGGGAGGGCCGCCCTCCTACAATGAGCAGTTCTTC CASSFRIVVLAGGPPSYNEQFF
TRBJ2-7 - - TRBV7-2 TGTGCCAGCAGCCCAGGTTTTTACGAGCAGTACTTC CASSPGFYEQYF
TRBJ2-3 - TRBD2 TRBV4-2 TGTGCCAGCAGCCAAGTAAGGGCCGGGACTAGCGGAGATACGCAGTATTTT CASSQVRAGTSGDTQYF
TRBJ2-5 - - TRBV9 TGTGCCAGCAGCGTTCGCCTTGAAGGACAGCGGGAGACCCAGTACTTC CASSVRLEGQRETQYF
TRBJ2-5 few TRBD2 TRBV12-3/TRBV12-4 TGTGCCAGCAGTTTTAATCCTAGCGGGAAAGCCCAGTACTTC CASSFNPSGKAQYF
TRBJ1-5 many - TRBV12-3/TRBV12-4 TGTGCCAGCAGTCATAGCAATCAGCCCCAGCATTTT CASSHSNQPQHF
TRBJ1-5 - - TRBV7-8 TGTGCCAGCAGCTTAGCTTATCAGGACCAGCCCCAGCATTTT CASSLAYQDQPQHF
TRBJ1-5 few - TRBV25-1 TGTGCCAGCAGTGAATCGCGACAGAATCAGCCCCAGCATTTT CASSESRQNQPQHF
TRBJ2-2 many - TRBV12-3/TRBV12-4 TGTGCCAGCAGTCCCCGGTTTGGCAGGGTGGGTAACACCGGGGAGCTGTTTTTT CASSPRFGRVGNTGELFF